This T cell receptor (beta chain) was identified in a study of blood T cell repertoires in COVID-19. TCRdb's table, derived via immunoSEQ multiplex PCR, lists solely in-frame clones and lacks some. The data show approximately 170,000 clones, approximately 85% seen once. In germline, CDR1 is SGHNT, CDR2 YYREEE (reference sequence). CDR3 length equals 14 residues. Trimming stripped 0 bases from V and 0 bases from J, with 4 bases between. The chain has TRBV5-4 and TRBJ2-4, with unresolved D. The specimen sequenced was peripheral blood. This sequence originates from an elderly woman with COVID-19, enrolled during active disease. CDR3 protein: CASSLELAKNIQYF. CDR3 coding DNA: TGTGCCAGCAGCTTGGAACTAGCCAAAAACATTCAGTACTTC.